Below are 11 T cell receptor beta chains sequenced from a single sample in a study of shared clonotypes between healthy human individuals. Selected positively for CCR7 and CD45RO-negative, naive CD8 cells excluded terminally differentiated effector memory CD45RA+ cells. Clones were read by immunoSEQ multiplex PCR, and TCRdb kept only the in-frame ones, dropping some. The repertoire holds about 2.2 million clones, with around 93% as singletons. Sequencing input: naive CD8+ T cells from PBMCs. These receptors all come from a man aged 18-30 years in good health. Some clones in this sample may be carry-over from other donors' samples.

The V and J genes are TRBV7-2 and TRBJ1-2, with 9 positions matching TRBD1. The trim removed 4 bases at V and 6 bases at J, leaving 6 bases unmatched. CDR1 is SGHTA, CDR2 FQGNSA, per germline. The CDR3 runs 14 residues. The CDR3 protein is CASSSDRGLNGYTF. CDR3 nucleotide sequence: TGTGCCAGCAGCTCGGACAGGGGTTTGAATGGCTACACCTTC.

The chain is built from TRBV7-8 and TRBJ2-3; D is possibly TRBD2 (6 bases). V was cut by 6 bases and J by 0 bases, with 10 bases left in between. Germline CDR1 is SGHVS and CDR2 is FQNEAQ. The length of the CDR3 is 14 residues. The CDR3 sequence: CASRLRGSTDTQYF. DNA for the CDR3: TGTGCCAGCAGATTGCGGGGTAGCACAGATACGCAGTATTTT.

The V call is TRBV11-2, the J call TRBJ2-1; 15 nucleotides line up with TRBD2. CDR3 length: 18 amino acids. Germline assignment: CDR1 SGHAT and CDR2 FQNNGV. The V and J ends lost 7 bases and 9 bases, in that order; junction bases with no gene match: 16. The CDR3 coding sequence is TGTGCCAGCACCGCGAAGGCCGGACTAGCGGGAGGGCGAAGTGAGCAGTTCTTC. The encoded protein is CASTAKAGLAGGRSEQFF.

CDR3 coding DNA: TGTGCCAGCAGCCCCGGCTATTTCTACGAGCAGTACTTC. Protein product: CASSPGYFYEQYF. The chain uses TRBV11-2 and TRBJ2-7; no clear D gene. The length of the CDR3 is 13 residues. Germline loops: CDR1 SGHAT, CDR2 FQNNGV. V lost 5 bases and J lost 3, with 11 bases in between.

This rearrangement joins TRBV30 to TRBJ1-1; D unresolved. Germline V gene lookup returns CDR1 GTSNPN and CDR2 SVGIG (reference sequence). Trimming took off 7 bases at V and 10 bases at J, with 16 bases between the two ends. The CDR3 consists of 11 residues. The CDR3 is CASPVAGGAFF. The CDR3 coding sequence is TGTGCCTCCCCCGTAGCCGGCGGAGCTTTCTTT.

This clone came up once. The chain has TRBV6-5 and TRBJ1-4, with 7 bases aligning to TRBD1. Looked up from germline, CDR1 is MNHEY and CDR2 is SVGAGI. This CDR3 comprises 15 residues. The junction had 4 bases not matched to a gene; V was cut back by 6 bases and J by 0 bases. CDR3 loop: CASSPDRATNEKLFF. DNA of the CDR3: TGTGCCAGCAGCCCAGACAGGGCAACTAATGAAAAACTGTTTTTT.

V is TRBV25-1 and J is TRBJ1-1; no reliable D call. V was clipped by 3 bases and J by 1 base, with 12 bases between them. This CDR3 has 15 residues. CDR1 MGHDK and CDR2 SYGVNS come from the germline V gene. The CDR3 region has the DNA TGTGCCAGCAGTGACGTTAGAAGGGAGAACACTGAAGCTTTCTTT. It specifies CASSDVRRENTEAFF. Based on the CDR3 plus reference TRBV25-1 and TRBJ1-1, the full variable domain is EADIYQTPRYLVIGTGKKITLECSQTMGHDKMYWYQQDPGMELHLIHYSYGVNSTEKGDLSSESTVSRIRTEHFPLTLESARPSHTSQYLCASSDVRRENTEAFFGQGTRLTVV.

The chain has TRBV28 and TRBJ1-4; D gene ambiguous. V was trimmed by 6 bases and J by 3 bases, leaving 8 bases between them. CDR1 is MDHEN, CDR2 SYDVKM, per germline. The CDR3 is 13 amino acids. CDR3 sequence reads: CASRDWANEKLFF. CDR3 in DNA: TGTGCCAGCAGGGACTGGGCTAATGAAAAACTGTTTTTT.

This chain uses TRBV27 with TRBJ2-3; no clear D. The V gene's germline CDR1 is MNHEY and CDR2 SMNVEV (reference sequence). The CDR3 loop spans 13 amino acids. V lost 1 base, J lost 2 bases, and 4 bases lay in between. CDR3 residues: CASSLYPTDTQYF. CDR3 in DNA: TGTGCCAGCAGTTTATACCCCACAGATACGCAGTATTTT.

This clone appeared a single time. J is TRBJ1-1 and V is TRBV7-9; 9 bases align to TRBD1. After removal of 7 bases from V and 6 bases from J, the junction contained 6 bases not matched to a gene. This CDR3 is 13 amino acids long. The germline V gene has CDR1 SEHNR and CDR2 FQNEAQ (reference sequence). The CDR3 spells CASIGTGTAEAFF. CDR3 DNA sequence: TGTGCCAGCATCGGGACAGGGACGGCTGAAGCTTTCTTT.

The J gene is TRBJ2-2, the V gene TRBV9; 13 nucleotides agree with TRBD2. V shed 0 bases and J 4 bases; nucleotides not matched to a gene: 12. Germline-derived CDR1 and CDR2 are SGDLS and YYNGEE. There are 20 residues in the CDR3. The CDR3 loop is CASSVAQTSGRAAFTGELFF. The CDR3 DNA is TGTGCCAGCAGCGTAGCTCAAACTAGCGGGAGGGCAGCTTTCACCGGGGAGCTGTTTTTT.